The sequence of this T cell receptor (beta chain) was determined in a study of response to subunit inactivated influenza vaccine. Regarding the study as a whole: The authors proposed limited new T cell recruitment per seasonal influenza vaccination.

Only a few counts were recorded for this clonotype. No antigen is known for it. One end of the junction does not line up with germline, which may come from a read error. Each CDR3 protein is one row after TCRdb ran MiXCR on the RT-PCR reads. The table has about 500,000 distinct CDR3 sequences, approximately 13% seen once; the top ten hold over 10%. This CDR3 comprises 14 residues. CDR1 is SQVTM, CDR2 ANQGSEA, per germline. V gene TRBV29-1 combines with J gene TRBJ2-7; 13 positions match TRBD2. The clonotype was recovered from a man aged 45-65 years who received an inactivated influenza vaccine. The specimen was PBMCs from blood, collected roughly 47 days after vaccination. This CDR3 is CSVNGLAGAYEQYF. CDR3 coding DNA: TGCAGCGTAAACGGACTAGCGGGAGCCTATGAGCAGTACTTC.